The 5 T cell receptor beta chains presented below share a single source sample, sequenced in a study of blood T cell repertoires in COVID-19. Profiled with immunoSEQ multiplex PCR; TCRdb holds only in-frame clones, not every one. The table has over 200,000 clones, about 88% seen once; the top ten hold 1.5% to 2%. Sequencing was done on a sample of peripheral blood. The receptors here all came from a man between 35 and 55 years old with active or convalescent COVID-19.

This clone was seen only a few times. The same CDR3 arises from other DNA sequences in this sample as well. The V and J genes are TRBV2 and TRBJ1-6, with 7 bases matching TRBD1. CDR1 SNHLY and CDR2 FYNNEI come from the germline V gene. The CDR3 is 15 amino acids. Unmatched junction bases numbered 8, after V lost 3 bases and J lost 9 bases. CDR3 protein: CASSEEQGRRSPLHF. CDR3 nucleotides: TGTGCCAGCAGTGAGGAACAGGGGAGGCGTTCACCCCTCCACTTT.

The rearrangement joins TRBV5-1 to TRBJ1-4, with 7 bases lining up with TRBD1. Germline V gives CDR1 SGHRS, CDR2 YFSETQ. This CDR3 has 15 residues. The V gene end was trimmed by 4 bases and the J gene end by 8 bases; junction bases not matched to a gene: 11. The CDR3 sequence is CASSPRDSSGEKLFF. The CDR3 DNA is TGCGCCAGCAGCCCGCGGGACAGCTCGGGGGAAAAACTGTTTTTT.

This clone has only one observation. This chain joins TRBV18 and TRBJ1-1; no clear D. V gave up 3 bases and J gave up 0 bases, with 5 bases separating them. Germline assignment: CDR1 KGHSH and CDR2 LQKENI. This CDR3 comprises 13 residues. This CDR3 is CASSPPMNTEAFF. CDR3 nucleotide sequence: TGTGCCAGCTCACCCCCTATGAACACTGAAGCTTTCTTT.

The V call is TRBV9, the J call TRBJ1-1; D gene ambiguous. Germline V gene data show CDR1 as SGDLS and CDR2 as YYNGEE. Trimming took 0 bases from V and 1 from J, leaving 7 bases between them. The CDR3 spans 14 residues. The CDR3 sequence is CASSVVTANTEAFF. CDR3 sequence (DNA): TGTGCCAGCAGCGTAGTAACAGCGAACACTGAAGCTTTCTTT.

The chain links TRBV10-1 to TRBJ2-3; weak D call: TRBD2 (5 bases). Trimming cost V 6 bases and J 0 bases, with 13 bases left between them. CDR3 length: 15 residues. Germline V gene sequence: CDR1 WNHNN, CDR2 SYGVQD (reference sequence). The CDR3: CASSGVVGSTDTQYF. CDR3 coding DNA: TGCGCCAGCAGCGGGGTTGTGGGGAGCACAGATACGCAGTATTTT.